Below, one TCR beta chain is given with its context. These data are taken from a study of radiation and T cells in renal cell carcinoma. The treatment is: 15 Gy SBRT to primary tumor, nephrectomy 4 weeks later. Nephrectomy followed 15 Gy stereotactic body radiation by 4 weeks. This renal cell carcinoma was of the clear cell type. The CDR3 is 13 residues long. V dropped 3 bases and J dropped 4 bases, with 9 bases sitting between them. Germline V CDR1 and CDR2: SQVTM, ANQGSEA. Data came from immunoSEQ multiplex PCR; TCRdb stores just in-frame clones and leaves some out. The sample has 15,000 to 20,000 clones; less than 65% are singletons.

V usage is TRBV29-1 and J usage is TRBJ2-2; D tentatively reads TRBD1 or TRBD2 (7 bases each). This TCR derives from a man between 45 and 60 years old with renal cell carcinoma. The source material was tumor tissue, sampled from a patient whose treatment included radiotherapy and nephrectomy. CDR3 DNA sequence: TGCAGCGTTGACAGGGGGGGCACCGGGGAGCTGTTTTTT. The encoded protein is CSVDRGGTGELFF.